This TCR beta chain was retrieved from a study of beta chain features in type 1 diabetes. Study results and limitations: The cDNA sequencing approach could over-represent high-TCR-expressing cells. Insertion counts at VDJ junctions were lower in type 1 diabetes patients, who also showed more deletions there. In all four CD4+ subsets, TCRB CDR3 length was significantly, moderately reduced in type 1 diabetes.

Notes on this clone: Its antigen is undetermined. In the same sample, other DNA sequences code for this CDR3.

Expressed TCRB transcripts were sequenced after all isolated RNA was converted to cDNA. Assay used: immunoSEQ multiplex PCR; TCRdb lists only in-frame clones, some missing. This sample has 860,000 or so clones, with around a sixth found just once. This CDR3 region has 15 residues. CDR1 and CDR2 (germline): MDHEN, SYDVKM. V shed 4 bases and J 4 bases; nucleotides not matched to a gene: 9. The V call is TRBV28, the J call TRBJ2-7; 8 bases line up with TRBD1. The sequencing sample was made of naive CD4+ T cells from blood. This TCR derives from a young woman in good health. The DNA of the CDR3 is TGTGCCAGCAGTTCCCCCGGACAGGGAGATTACGAGCAGTACTTC. This encodes CASSSPGQGDYEQYF.